The clone carrying this T cell receptor beta chain was detected once. The target antigen is unknown. Germline V lookup: CDR1 MDHEN, CDR2 SYDVKM. Trimming removed 7 bases from V and 1 base from J, with 16 bases in between. The CDR3 contains 15 residues. This specimen comes from a study of cytomegalovirus exposure and HLA in healthy donors. Study results and caveats: In vitro assays verified that three CMV-associated chains recognized CMV antigens specifically. Researchers counted 180 or so TCR beta chains as cytomegalovirus-associated.

PCR primers comprised 60 Vbeta and 13 Jbeta primers. How the authors handled the data: In a later analysis, the count reached 76 million or so unique TCR beta chains, with 10 million to 14 million shared. Here immunoSEQ multiplex PCR was the method, and the copy in TCRdb shows in-frame clones only, minus some. V, J and clone size were drawn from that table, and D and trimming were deduced from the DNA. The table shows about 200,000 clones, with 85% occurring only once. This rearrangement joins TRBV28 to TRBJ1-1; weak D call: TRBD1 (5 bases). This clonotype was obtained from a woman aged 45 to 65 in good health and CMV-seronegative. The source material was PBMCs. CDR3 amino acids: CASTRGSYANTEAFF. In DNA, the CDR3 is TGTGCCAGCACTAGGGGTTCATACGCGAACACTGAAGCTTTCTTT. Full variable domain (rest looked up from reference TRBV28 and TRBJ1-1): DVKVTQSSRYLVKRTGEKVFLECVQDMDHENMFWYRQDPGLGLRLIYFSYDVKMKEKGDIPEGYSVSREKKERFSLILESASTNQTSMYLCASTRGSYANTEAFFGQGTRLTVV.